This T cell receptor (beta chain) was found in a study of T cells after yellow fever vaccination. This clonotype was counted many times. UMIs were added to TCR cDNA along with a universal primer site when it was made by 5'RACE template switching. TCRdb redid the calling of the 5' RACE reads with MiXCR, one entry per CDR3 protein. The profile shows 110,000 to 150,000 distinct CDR3 sequences, less than 8.5% of them singletons. Trimming left V 5 bases short and J 7 bases short, with 17 bases between. From germline, CDR1 is SGHTA and CDR2 FQGNSA. The CDR3 is made up of 15 amino acids. The rearrangement links TRBV7-2 to TRBJ2-2; possibly TRBD2 for D (5 bases). This material consisted of CD4+ T cells sorted from PBMCs, taken 10 days after the yellow fever booster vaccination. The sequence derives from a man aged 25-40 years who received the YFV17D yellow fever vaccine. CDR3 sequence reads: CASSTRVGNGGELFF. CDR3 coding DNA: TGTGCCAGCAGCACTAGGGTGGGAAACGGCGGGGAGCTGTTTTTT.